This is a list of T cell receptor beta chains from one sample in a study of cytomegalovirus exposure and HLA in healthy donors. Profiling relied on immunoSEQ multiplex PCR, and the TCRdb table lists in-frame clones only, not all of them. This table has about 170,000 clones, about three quarters appearing once. Sequenced: PBMCs. The receptors here all came from a woman aged 25-40 years in good health and CMV-seropositive. Each CDR3 is given with its conserved first and last residue. Fields, in order: clone size, D gene, V gene, J gene, CDR3 protein, CDR3 DNA. The D gene is left open where the match is weak. Size is stated for part of the rows, as once, few or many counts, or as a class when the clone is expanded.

size: .
D: .
V: TRBV6-6
J: TRBJ2-5
CDR3: CASSYRPGTQYF
DNA: TGTGCCAGCAGTTACCGCCCCGGGACCCAGTACTTC

size: .
D: .
V: TRBV4-3
J: TRBJ2-5
CDR3: CASSQDSYRGESQYF
DNA: TGCGCCAGCAGCCAAGATAGCTACCGTGGGGAGAGCCAGTACTTC

size: .
D: .
V: TRBV28
J: TRBJ1-3
CDR3: CASSFDRTSGNTIYF
DNA: TGTGCCAGCAGCTTCGACAGGACGAGTGGAAACACCATATATTTT

size: .
D: .
V: TRBV19
J: TRBJ2-7
CDR3: CASSMTSINVEQYF
DNA: TGTGCCAGTAGTATGACTAGTATCAATGTCGAGCAGTACTTC

size: .
D: .
V: TRBV2
J: TRBJ2-7
CDR3: CASSEESTYEQYF
DNA: TGTGCCAGCAGTGAAGAGAGTACCTACGAGCAGTACTTC

size: .
D: TRBD2
V: TRBV7-2
J: TRBJ2-1
CDR3: CASSIGTSGPRGNEQFF
DNA: TGTGCCAGCAGCATCGGGACTAGCGGCCCCCGGGGCAATGAGCAGTTCTTC

size: few
D: .
V: TRBV6-5
J: TRBJ1-3
CDR3: CASRDSGRGGNTIYF
DNA: TGTGCCAGCAGGGACTCGGGCAGGGGAGGAAACACCATATATTTT

size: few
D: .
V: TRBV7-9
J: TRBJ1-1
CDR3: CASAPVGVTEAFF
DNA: TGTGCCAGCGCCCCCGTCGGGGTCACTGAAGCTTTCTTT

size: .
D: TRBD2
V: TRBV7-2
J: TRBJ2-7
CDR3: CASSFSGRAEKYF
DNA: TGTGCCAGCAGCTTTAGCGGGAGGGCCGAGAAGTACTTC

size: .
D: TRBD1
V: TRBV2
J: TRBJ1-2
CDR3: CASSAGDSGGYTF
DNA: TGTGCCAGCAGTGCAGGGGACAGCGGAGGCTACACCTTC

size: .
D: .
V: TRBV19
J: TRBJ2-3
CDR3: CASSIRTYGFTDTQYF
DNA: TGTGCCAGTAGTATTAGGACTTACGGTTTCACAGATACGCAGTATTTT

size: .
D: TRBD2
V: TRBV11-3
J: TRBJ2-7
CDR3: CASSAPGTSNYEQYF
DNA: TGTGCCAGCAGCGCCCCCGGGACTAGCAACTACGAGCAGTACTTC

size: .
D: .
V: TRBV4-2
J: TRBJ2-7
CDR3: CASSQTPGNGKLSYEQYF
DNA: TGTGCCAGCAGCCAAACCCCCGGGAACGGGAAACTCTCCTACGAGCAGTACTTC

size: .
D: TRBD1
V: TRBV30
J: TRBJ1-4
CDR3: CAWSKGGGGEKLFF
DNA: TGTGCCTGGAGTAAAGGGGGCGGCGGAGAAAAACTGTTTTTT

size: few
D: TRBD2
V: TRBV6-6
J: TRBJ2-1
CDR3: CASTFVAGGGNEQFF
DNA: TGTGCCAGCACCTTCGTAGCGGGAGGGGGCAATGAGCAGTTCTTC

size: once
D: .
V: TRBV11-3
J: TRBJ2-3
CDR3: CASSLVRDTQYF
DNA: TGTGCCAGCAGCTTAGTACGGGATACGCAGTATTTT

size: few
D: .
V: TRBV30
J: TRBJ1-1
CDR3: CAWKGDLNTEAFF
DNA: TGTGCCTGGAAGGGAGACCTAAACACTGAAGCTTTCTTT

size: once
D: .
V: TRBV5-1
J: TRBJ1-4
CDR3: CASSLQGTTNEKLFF
DNA: TGCGCCAGCAGCTTGCAGGGCACAACTAATGAAAAACTGTTTTTT